This T cell receptor beta chain was captured by sequencing in a study of shared clonotypes between healthy human individuals. Study-wide results and limits: Of the naive CD4 clonotypes, roughly 5% were shared across a handful of donors. Estimated richness values were generally larger in naive subsets than in memory subsets.

Splitting of CD4+ cells produced CD45RA+ naive and CD45RA-negative memory subsets. TCRdb's table, derived via immunoSEQ multiplex PCR, lists solely in-frame clones and lacks some. The repertoire holds over a million clones, with roughly 96% as singletons. As for this clone: Its antigen is currently unknown. Distinct nucleotide sequences in the sample also encode this CDR3.

Trimming removed 2 bases at V and 6 bases at J, with 11 bases between. Per germline, CDR1 SEHNR and CDR2 FQNEAQ (reference sequence). The CDR3 runs 13 residues. Sequencing was carried out using naive CD4+ T cells sorted from blood. The subset denotes: CD45RA+ positively selected. The sequence came from a man aged 25 to 40 in good health. This sequence joins TRBV7-9 and TRBJ2-7; D is ambiguous. The CDR3 spells CASSLSVGSEQYF. DNA of the CDR3: TGTGCCAGCAGCTTATCAGTCGGATCCGAGCAGTACTTC.